Shown below are 13 T cell receptor beta chains from a single sample sequenced in a study of T cell responses to AZD1222 COVID-19 vaccine. Libraries were prepared by immunoSEQ multiplex PCR; TCRdb keeps only in-frame clonotypes and omits some of them. The table lists under 200,000 clones, roughly nine tenths of them singletons. Here the sequenced sample was peripheral blood, taken on day 0 of AZD1222 vaccination. The receptor set was obtained from an adult in good health.

This clone was seen only a few times. The chain uses TRBV25-1 and TRBJ1-1, with D possibly being TRBD1 (6 bases). Germline values: CDR1 MGHDK, CDR2 SYGVNS. Trimming took 5 bases from V and 2 from J, leaving 15 bases between them. This CDR3 is 15 amino acids long. The CDR3 sequence: CASSSRTDLNTEAFF. CDR3 coding DNA: TGTGCCAGCAGTTCAAGGACAGATTTAAACACTGAAGCTTTCTTT.

The chain joins TRBV6-2 or TRBV6-3 to TRBJ2-5, with a weak D call TRBD2 (5 bases). From germline, CDR1 is MNHEY and CDR2 SVGEGT. The V end was cut by 3 bases, the J end by 0 bases, with 17 bases between. The CDR3 contains 17 residues. CDR3 in amino acids: CASSYNSLGGNQETQYF. CDR3 in DNA: TGTGCCAGCAGTTATAATTCCCTCGGAGGAAACCAAGAGACCCAGTACTTC.

The DNA for the CDR3 is TGCGCCAGCAGTGAGTCTGACGCCGGTGAGCAGTTCTTC. Protein product: CASSESDAGEQFF. The rearrangement joins TRBV10-2 to TRBJ2-1; D is ambiguous. The CDR3 is made up of 13 amino acids. Germline loops: CDR1 WSHSY, CDR2 SAAADI. Deletions cut 0 bases from V and 9 bases from J, with 9 bases between.

The genes are TRBV5-8 and TRBJ1-1; D is unresolved. The ends were cut back, 2 bases at V and 5 bases at J, with 10 bases in the middle. Germline V gene data show CDR1 as SGHTS and CDR2 as YDEGEE. This CDR3 is built from 13 residues. The CDR3 DNA sequence: TGTGCCAGCAGCTTAAGCTGGGGAACTGAAGCTTTCTTT. This sequence encodes CASSLSWGTEAFF.

The chain uses TRBV7-2 and TRBJ2-7; 9 nucleotides match TRBD2. CDR1 SGHTA and CDR2 FQGNSA come from the germline V gene. J was trimmed by 2 bases and V by 2 bases; bases with no gene match: 1. This CDR3 has 14 amino acids. CDR3 region: CASSLLAGPYEQYF. In DNA, the CDR3 is TGTGCCAGCAGCTTACTAGCGGGACCCTACGAGCAGTACTTC.

The rearrangement uses TRBV19 and TRBJ2-5, with a tentative D call TRBD2 (5 bases). Germline CDR1 LNHDA, CDR2 SQIVND (reference sequence). Deletions cut 3 bases from V and 1 base from J, with 6 bases between. The CDR3 is 13 amino acids. The CDR3 sequence is CASSILAQETQYF. The CDR3 DNA reads TGTGCCAGTAGTATCCTAGCCCAAGAGACCCAGTACTTC.

This chain joins TRBV6-2 or TRBV6-3 and TRBJ1-4; tentatively, D is TRBD1 (5 bases). Germline V CDR1 and CDR2: MNHEY, SVGEGT. This CDR3 is built from 16 residues. V was shortened by 5 bases and J by 0 bases, with 13 bases between the two germline ends. CDR3 sequence (DNA): TGTGCCAGCAGTCTATATGGGGCCGCAACTAATGAAAAACTGTTTTTT. Translated, it gives CASSLYGAATNEKLFF.

A single count supports this clone. V usage is TRBV27 and J usage is TRBJ2-7; 10 nucleotides match TRBD2. The CDR3 runs to 16 residues. J gave up 0 bases and V 5 bases, and 7 bases lay outside the gene matches. CDR1 MNHEY and CDR2 SMNVEV come from the germline V gene (reference sequence). The CDR3 spells CASSGTSERISYEQYF. For the CDR3, the DNA is TGTGCCAGCAGTGGGACTAGCGAAAGAATCTCCTACGAGCAGTACTTC.

V usage is TRBV7-2 and J usage is TRBJ1-2; D is unclear. Trimming took off 6 bases at V and 4 bases at J, with 15 bases between the two ends. CDR3 length: 14 amino acids. The germline V gene encodes CDR1 SGHTA and CDR2 FQGNSA. The CDR3 spells CASSLSREAYGYTF. The CDR3 DNA is TGTGCCAGCAGTTTGTCGAGGGAGGCCTATGGCTACACCTTC.

This clone appeared once. The rearrangement joins TRBV9 to TRBJ2-2; D may match TRBD1 or TRBD2 (5 bases each). The CDR3 has 15 amino acids. The germline V gene encodes CDR1 SGDLS and CDR2 YYNGEE. V dropped 3 bases and J dropped 6 bases, with 15 bases sitting between them. CDR3 amino acids: CASSAPGTDPGELFF. Here the CDR3 DNA reads TGTGCCAGCAGCGCTCCCGGGACCGACCCCGGGGAGCTGTTTTTT.

A single count supports this clone. The rearrangement links TRBV28 to TRBJ2-7, with 8 bases matching TRBD2. CDR3 length: 16 amino acids. Unmatched junction bases numbered 13, after V lost 6 bases and J lost 3 bases. In germline, CDR1 is MDHEN, CDR2 SYDVKM. Written as DNA, the CDR3 is TGTGCCAGCAGCTCGCCCTACGGGAGGGCCATCTACGAGCAGTACTTC. The encoded protein is CASSSPYGRAIYEQYF.

The V gene is TRBV19, the J gene TRBJ2-2; D gene unclear. Germline V lookup: CDR1 LNHDA, CDR2 SQIVND (reference sequence). This CDR3 has 14 residues. V gave up 0 bases and J gave up 5 bases, with 7 bases separating them. CDR3 DNA: TGTGCCAGTAGTATAGACATTGGAACCGGGGAGCTGTTTTTT. Translated: CASSIDIGTGELFF. Filled out from reference TRBV19 and TRBJ2-2, the complete variable domain reads DGGITQSPKYLFRKEGQNVTLSCEQNLNHDAMYWYRQDPGQGLRLIYYSQIVNDFQKGDIAEGYSVSREKKESFPLTVTSAQKNPTAFYLCASSIDIGTGELFFGEGSRLTVL.

This clone has just one count. The genes are TRBV10-3 and TRBJ1-2; the D gene is possibly TRBD1 (5 bases). V shed 5 bases and J shed 0 bases, with 13 bases lying between them. CDR1 is ENHRY, CDR2 SYGVKD, per germline. CDR3 size: 15 residues. CDR3 nucleotides: TGTGCCATCAGTCCCGAGACAGACGCTAACTATGGCTACACCTTC. This codes for CAISPETDANYGYTF.